This TCR beta chain was identified in a study of cytomegalovirus exposure and HLA in healthy donors. Only in-frame clones appear in the TCRdb table, and some are missing; sequencing was by immunoSEQ multiplex PCR. The sample carries around 190,000 clones, roughly 85% recorded once. In germline, CDR1 is SGHNT, CDR2 YYREEE (reference sequence). The CDR3 sequence is 13 residues long. Trimming cost V 2 bases and J 5 bases; bases outside gene matches: 1. Specimen: PBMCs. This TCR came from a man younger than 35 in good health and CMV-seropositive. The V gene is TRBV5-4, the J gene TRBJ2-7; 10 positions agree with TRBD1. The CDR3 region is CASSFGTGDEQYF. The CDR3 DNA reads as TGTGCCAGCAGCTTCGGGACAGGGGACGAGCAGTACTTC. The full variable domain, completed using reference TRBV5-4 and TRBJ2-7, is ETGVTQSPTHLIKTRGQQVTLRCSSQSGHNTVSWYQQALGQGPQFIFQYYREEENGRGNFPPRFSGLQFPNYSSELNVNALELDDSALYLCASSFGTGDEQYFGPGTRLTVT.